A single sample is the source of the 11 T cell receptor beta chains below, sequenced in a study of blood T cell repertoires in COVID-19. Clones were sequenced by immunoSEQ multiplex PCR, and TCRdb holds only the in-frame ones, with some missing. This table holds some 120,000 clones, less than 95% found once. What was sequenced was peripheral blood. The receptors derive from a human donor with active COVID-19. The donor label of this sample is uncertain.

This clone occurred once. This sequence joins TRBV28 and TRBJ2-1; 9 bases are a match to TRBD1. CDR1 MDHEN and CDR2 SYDVKM come from the germline V gene. The trim removed 4 bases at V and 3 bases at J, leaving 4 bases unmatched. The CDR3 is 15 amino acids. CDR3 loop: CASSSGGQGYNEQFF. The CDR3 DNA sequence: TGTGCCAGCAGTTCGGGGGGACAGGGCTACAATGAGCAGTTCTTC.

The chain joins TRBV9 to TRBJ2-7, with 8 bases that match TRBD2. Trimming cost V 9 bases and J 4 bases; bases outside gene matches: 9. The germline V gene has CDR1 SGDLS and CDR2 YYNGEE. The CDR3 covers 13 residues. This chain's CDR3 is CANQSGGTYEQYF. As DNA, the CDR3 is TGTGCCAACCAGAGCGGGGGAACTTACGAGCAGTACTTC.

The rearrangement links TRBV9 to TRBJ2-3, with 7 bases that match TRBD2. The CDR3 runs to 15 residues. CDR1 and CDR2 from the germline V gene are SGDLS and YYNGEE. The V and J ends lost 0 bases and 4 bases, in that order; junction bases with no gene match: 5. The CDR3, as DNA: TGTGCCAGCAGCGTAGGGGGGACTATCGCAGATACGCAGTATTTT. As protein: CASSVGGTIADTQYF.

This chain uses TRBV6-6 with TRBJ1-2; D remains unclear. CDR3 length: 12 amino acids. Trimming stripped 2 bases from V and 9 bases from J, with 10 bases between. The germline gives CDR1 MNHNY, CDR2 SVGAGI (reference sequence). CDR3 sequence reads: CASSYLTGSYTF. For the CDR3, the DNA is TGTGCCAGCAGTTACCTCACGGGGAGCTACACCTTC.

This clone was observed once. V is TRBV6-2 or TRBV6-3 and J is TRBJ1-5; no firm D call. The ends were cut back, 2 bases at V and 2 bases at J, with 4 bases in the middle. The CDR3 is 13 residues long. Germline-derived CDR1 and CDR2 are MNHEY and SVGEGT. The CDR3 nucleotides read TGTGCCAGCAGTTACGAGGGCAATCAGCCCCAGCATTTT. This sequence encodes CASSYEGNQPQHF.

This sequence joins TRBV29-1 and TRBJ2-1; the D gene is possibly TRBD1 (6 bases). Germline values: CDR1 SQVTM, CDR2 ANQGSEA. There are 18 residues in the CDR3. V lost 4 bases, J lost 8 bases, and 30 bases lay in between. CDR3 coding DNA: TGCAGCGTTGGTTCGTCACAGGGTCGTTCACTCTCCGCATATGAGCAGTTCTTC. The encoded protein is CSVGSSQGRSLSAYEQFF.

This clone was found many times. This chain joins TRBV2 and TRBJ2-1; 8 bases fit TRBD2. This CDR3 is built from 18 residues. Per the germline V gene, CDR1 is SNHLY and CDR2 is FYNNEI. V lost 4 bases and J lost 0; bases outside the gene matches: 11. The CDR3 here is CASSAGGLDERSYNEQFF. The CDR3 DNA reads TGTGCCAGCAGTGCGGGGGGACTAGACGAGCGCTCCTACAATGAGCAGTTCTTC.

The chain carries TRBV9 and TRBJ2-1; 8 bases fit TRBD1. V lost 3 bases to trimming and J lost 8 bases; unmatched junction nucleotides: 13. CDR1 SGDLS and CDR2 YYNGEE come from the germline V gene. This CDR3 is 16 amino acids long. The CDR3 coding sequence is TGTGCCAGCAGCGCGAGACAGGGGATGGGCTCGGATGAGCAGTTCTTC. This encodes CASSARQGMGSDEQFF.

The J gene is TRBJ1-1, the V gene TRBV12-5; D call uncertain. The CDR3 extends over 15 amino acids. V was shortened by 1 base and J by 3 bases, with 12 bases between the two germline ends. Per the germline V gene, CDR1 is LGHNT and CDR2 is FRNRAP. The DNA for the CDR3 is TGTGCTAGTGGTTTGGCCTCGGGTTTTTACACTGAAGCTTTCTTT. Translated: CASGLASGFYTEAFF.

The chain uses TRBV2 and TRBJ2-7; 10 bases fit TRBD2. Germline values: CDR1 SNHLY, CDR2 FYNNEI. The CDR3 runs 16 residues. With 6 bases clipped from V and 0 bases from J, the junction kept 8 bases outside the gene matches. As DNA, the CDR3 is TGTGCCAGCAGGCCGGCTAGCGGGGGCTACTCCTACGAGCAGTACTTC. Translating it yields CASRPASGGYSYEQYF.

The V gene is TRBV6-5, the J gene TRBJ2-1; 9 nucleotides agree with TRBD1. The CDR3 runs 14 residues. The junction had 9 bases not matched to a gene; V was cut back by 8 bases and J by 7 bases. Per germline, CDR1 MNHEY and CDR2 SVGAGI. The DNA of the CDR3 is TGTGCCAGCGACCGGGACAGGGCTCAGAATGAGCAGTTCTTC. Its translation: CASDRDRAQNEQFF.